A single sample is the source of the 25 T cell receptor beta chains below, sequenced in a study of T-cell reconstitution after alpha-beta-depleted transplantation in children. Construction of the TCRbeta library involved unique molecular identifiers. From the PCR reads, TCRdb called clonotypes with MiXCR, one entry per CDR3 protein. The table has 73,000 or so distinct CDR3 sequences, roughly 5% seen once. The sequenced sample was PBMCs, mostly from graft donor cells, obtained 180 days after TCRalphabeta/CD19-depleted stem cell transplant. The source of these receptors is a boy under two years old who had a stem cell transplant for acute myeloid leukemia, so the T cells may come from the graft donor.

This clonotype was seen at least ten times. The chain carries TRBV24-1 and TRBJ2-7, with D possibly being TRBD1 (6 bases). V lost 3 bases and J lost 5, with 16 bases in between. The V gene's germline CDR1 is KGHDR and CDR2 SFDVKD. The CDR3 covers 15 residues. This CDR3 is CATSDRQDPLNEQYF. CDR3 sequence (DNA): TGTGCCACCAGTGATCGACAGGACCCTCTAAACGAGCAGTACTTC.

This clonotype was detected many times. J is TRBJ2-3 and V is TRBV11-1; either TRBD1 or TRBD2 may supply D (6 bases each). Trimming took 5 bases from V and 5 from J, leaving 14 bases between them. CDR1 and CDR2 from the germline V gene are SGHAT and FQDESV (reference sequence). This CDR3 has 14 amino acids. CDR3 region: CASSPEGGIDTQYF. For the CDR3, the DNA is TGTGCCAGCAGCCCAGAGGGGGGCATAGATACGCAGTATTTT.

This clonotype was recorded many times. J is TRBJ1-2 and V is TRBV18; possible D gene TRBD1, 5 bases. Looked up from germline, CDR1 is KGHSH and CDR2 is LQKENI. Trimming removed 0 bases from V and 3 bases from J, with 14 bases in between. This CDR3 is built from 16 residues. CDR3 DNA: TGTGCCAGCTCACCACCGGTGGCCAGGGAATACTATGGCTACACCTTC. This encodes CASSPPVAREYYGYTF.

This clonotype was detected many times. The chain has TRBV5-1 and TRBJ2-6; a weak D match, TRBD2 (6 bases). Germline CDR1 and CDR2: SGHRS and YFSETQ. V lost 4 bases and J lost 0, with 11 bases in between. The CDR3 runs 16 residues. CDR3 amino acids: CASSGGLLSGANVLTF. DNA for the CDR3: TGCGCCAGCAGCGGGGGACTTCTCTCTGGGGCCAACGTCCTGACTTTC.

This clonotype has ten or more counts. V usage is TRBV29-1 and J usage is TRBJ2-3; D ambiguous. Germline lookup yields CDR1 SQVTM and CDR2 ANQGSEA. The V gene lost 6 bases and the J gene lost 7 bases, with 14 bases spanning the gap. This CDR3 spans 12 amino acids. The CDR3 reads CSVRLHVNTQYF. The CDR3 nucleotides read TGCAGCGTAAGGCTACACGTGAATACGCAGTATTTT.

This clonotype was counted only a few times. The chain employs TRBV30 and TRBJ1-5, with a possible D match to TRBD1 (6 bases). The ends were cut back, 0 bases at V and 4 bases at J, with 7 bases in the middle. The CDR3 has 13 residues. CDR1 and CDR2 (germline): GTSNPN, SVGIG (reference sequence). CDR3 in DNA: TGTGCCTGGAGTGTCAGGGGTAATCAGCCCCAGCATTTT. Translated, it gives CAWSVRGNQPQHF.

This clonotype was recorded many times. The chain uses TRBV20-1 and TRBJ1-5; D may be TRBD1 (6 bases). The CDR3 has 14 residues. V lost 2 bases, J lost 6 bases, and 14 bases lay in between. CDR1 and CDR2 (germline): DFQATT, SNEGSKA (reference sequence). Written as DNA, the CDR3 is TGCAGTGCTAGACACGGTCGGGGGGCTCAGCCCCAGCATTTT. As protein: CSARHGRGAQPQHF.

This clonotype was recorded many times. V is TRBV12-3 or TRBV12-4 and J is TRBJ2-2; 9 bases line up with TRBD2. The CDR3 loop spans 13 amino acids. J was trimmed by 4 bases and V by 6 bases; bases with no gene match: 0. The CDR3 region is CASRLAGTGELFF. DNA of the CDR3: TGTGCCAGCAGACTAGCGGGCACCGGGGAGCTGTTTTTT.

Many counts were recorded for this clonotype. The V call is TRBV20-1, the J call TRBJ1-1, with 9 bases matching TRBD1. The CDR3 has 12 amino acids. V trimming: 5 bases; J trimming: 8 bases; junction bases outside the gene matches: 6. In germline, CDR1 is DFQATT, CDR2 SNEGSKA (reference sequence). The CDR3 loop reads CSALLGTGEAFF. CDR3 sequence (DNA): TGCAGTGCTTTACTCGGGACAGGGGAAGCTTTCTTT.

This clonotype was picked up many times. The rearrangement uses TRBV5-1 and TRBJ1-2; D possibly corresponds to TRBD1 (5 bases). The CDR3 length is 14 residues. The germline V gene encodes CDR1 SGHRS and CDR2 YFSETQ. V lost 1 base, J lost 4 bases, and 11 bases lay in between. Written as DNA, the CDR3 is TGCGCCAGCAGCTTGTCCGGAGGGGCCTATGGCTACACCTTC. It encodes CASSLSGGAYGYTF.

This clonotype was counted many times. The chain combines TRBV5-1 with TRBJ1-2, with 7 bases lining up with TRBD1. Germline lookup yields CDR1 SGHRS and CDR2 YFSETQ. The CDR3 is made up of 12 amino acids. After removal of 0 bases from V and 8 bases from J, the junction contained 1 base not matched to a gene. DNA of the CDR3: TGCGCCAGCAGCTTGGAAGGGGGCGGCTACACCTTC. It is translated as CASSLEGGGYTF.

This rearrangement joins TRBV5-4 to TRBJ2-7, with D unresolved. The CDR3 has 13 amino acids. In germline, CDR1 is SGHNT, CDR2 YYREEE (reference sequence). V was cut by 2 bases and J by 0 bases, with 6 bases left in between. The CDR3 DNA reads TGTGCCAGCAGCTTTGAGGACTCCTACGAGCAGTACGTC. It translates to CASSFEDSYEQYV.

This clonotype came up many times. Here the CDR3 DNA reads TGCAGTGCTCTACAGGGTGGCTCCTACAATGAGCAGTTCTTC. Its protein is CSALQGGSYNEQFF. The chain links TRBV20-1 to TRBJ2-1; TRBD1 might be the D (6 bases). Germline V gene lookup returns CDR1 DFQATT and CDR2 SNEGSKA (reference sequence). This CDR3 is built from 14 residues. Trimming left V 5 bases short and J 0 bases short, with 11 bases between.

Many counts were recorded for this clonotype. The J gene is TRBJ2-3, the V gene TRBV20-1; 9 nucleotides match TRBD2. CDR3 length: 14 amino acids. V was pared by 1 base and J by 8 bases, with 7 bases of the junction left unmatched. Looked up from germline, CDR1 is DFQATT and CDR2 is SNEGSKA (reference sequence). CDR3 bases: TGCAGTGCTAGAGGCCTAGCGGGGACCGGTACGCAGTATTTT. As protein: CSARGLAGTGTQYF.

This clonotype was detected many times. The CDR3 DNA is TGTGCCAGTAGTATAGATCTTGCACTCCAAGAGACCCAGTACTTC. Encoded protein: CASSIDLALQETQYF. The V and J genes are TRBV19 and TRBJ2-5; D is unclear. This CDR3 comprises 15 residues. Trimming took 0 bases from V and 1 from J, leaving 9 bases between them. The V gene's germline CDR1 is LNHDA and CDR2 SQIVND (reference sequence).

This clonotype was recorded at least ten times. V gene TRBV29-1 combines with J gene TRBJ1-3; D gene ambiguous. This CDR3 region has 14 residues. Per germline, CDR1 SQVTM and CDR2 ANQGSEA. Trimming took off 7 bases at V and 0 bases at J, with 13 bases between the two ends. Here the CDR3 reads CSALPTGSGNTIYF. As DNA, the CDR3 is TGCAGCGCCCTTCCGACCGGCTCTGGAAACACCATATATTTT.

This clonotype came up many times. V gene TRBV28 combines with J gene TRBJ1-2; D may be TRBD1 (5 bases). The CDR3 runs to 15 residues. In germline, CDR1 is MDHEN, CDR2 SYDVKM. V was trimmed by 6 bases and J by 7 bases, leaving 21 bases between them. Here the CDR3 DNA reads TGTGCCAGCAGACCCGCGGGACCTTTAACGTCTGGCTACACCTTC. Translating gives CASRPAGPLTSGYTF.

This clonotype was recorded at least ten times. The chain combines TRBV5-1 with TRBJ1-1, with a possible D match to TRBD1 (5 bases). Germline V gives CDR1 SGHRS, CDR2 YFSETQ. Trimming cost V 4 bases and J 4 bases, with 14 bases left between them. The CDR3 extends over 14 amino acids. Written as DNA, the CDR3 is TGCGCCAGCAGCCAGGGACTTGCCTTCACTGAAGCTTTCTTT. Encoded protein: CASSQGLAFTEAFF. The variable domain in full, with the rest retrieved from reference TRBV5-1 and TRBJ1-1, is KAGVTQTPRYLIKTRGQQVTLSCSPISGHRSVSWYQQTPGQGLQFLFEYFSETQRNKGNFPGRFSGRQFSNSRSEMNVSTLELGDSALYLCASSQGLAFTEAFFGQGTRLTVV.

This clonotype was seen more than once but under ten times. The genes are TRBV28 and TRBJ1-4; D is uncertain. Germline lookup yields CDR1 MDHEN and CDR2 SYDVKM. The CDR3 is made up of 15 amino acids. Trimming took 3 bases from V and 5 from J, leaving 13 bases between them. CDR3 protein: CASSFRQLGNEKLFF. The CDR3 DNA sequence: TGTGCCAGCAGTTTTCGTCAGTTGGGGAATGAAAAACTGTTTTTT.

This clonotype has ten or more counts. The rearrangement uses TRBV6-5 and TRBJ2-6, with 8 bases lining up with TRBD1. V shed 6 bases and J 0 bases; nucleotides not matched to a gene: 10. CDR1 is MNHEY, CDR2 SVGAGI, per germline. This CDR3 is built from 18 residues. The CDR3, as DNA: TGTGCCAGCAGACCTCCGGACAGGGCAAACTCTGGGGCCAACGTCCTGACTTTC. Translating it yields CASRPPDRANSGANVLTF.

This clonotype was seen at least ten times. The chain combines TRBV5-8 with TRBJ1-4; TRBD1 is a possible D gene (5 bases). From germline, CDR1 is SGHTS and CDR2 YDEGEE. The CDR3 spans 15 residues. Trimming took 4 bases from V and 5 from J, leaving 15 bases between them. CDR3 region: CASSPRVPFNEKLFF. The CDR3 DNA sequence: TGTGCCAGCAGCCCCAGGGTGCCATTCAATGAAAAACTGTTTTTT.

This clonotype came up many times. The genes are TRBV4-3 and TRBJ1-1; D not certain. Germline CDR1 is LGHNA and CDR2 is YSLEER. The CDR3 consists of 13 residues. V was cut by 0 bases and J by 5 bases, with 7 bases left in between. The CDR3 sequence is CASSQEVQTEAFF. The DNA of the CDR3 is TGCGCCAGCAGCCAAGAGGTACAGACTGAAGCTTTCTTT.

There are many counts of this clonotype. The chain carries TRBV18 and TRBJ1-1; tentatively, D is TRBD1 (6 bases). Germline CDR1 and CDR2: KGHSH and LQKENI. The V end lost 2 bases, the J end lost 0 bases, and 7 bases lay between the germline ends. The CDR3 contains 14 residues. As DNA, the CDR3 is TGTGCCAGCTCACCAGGACAGTTGAACACTGAAGCTTTCTTT. Translating it yields CASSPGQLNTEAFF.

This clonotype has ten or more counts. The V gene is TRBV15, the J gene TRBJ2-7; D unclear. The CDR3 extends over 15 amino acids. V was cut by 4 bases and J by 0 bases, with 13 bases left in between. The germline V gene encodes CDR1 LNHNV and CDR2 YYDKDF (reference sequence). The CDR3 region is CATSNGNMGSYEQYF. DNA of the CDR3: TGTGCCACCAGCAATGGGAATATGGGCTCCTACGAGCAGTACTTC.

In its sample, this clonotype was seen many times. J is TRBJ2-5 and V is TRBV20-1; a weak D match, TRBD2 (6 bases). This CDR3 has 15 amino acids. The ends were cut back, 0 bases at V and 2 bases at J, with 13 bases in the middle. Germline V CDR1 and CDR2: DFQATT, SNEGSKA (reference sequence). In DNA, the CDR3 is TGCAGTGCTAGAGATCTGGGCGGGGTACAAGAGACCCAGTACTTC. Its protein product is CSARDLGGVQETQYF.